This is a list of T cell receptor beta chains from one sample in a study of OX40 agonist ivuxolimab in advanced cancers. Clones were sequenced by immunoSEQ multiplex PCR, and TCRdb holds only the in-frame ones, with some missing. The sample has 100,000 or so clones, roughly 88% seen once. This sample comprised CD4+ or CD8+ T cells sorted from blood, obtained in a trial of the OX40 agonist ivuxolimab. The receptors were sampled from an adult with an advanced solid tumor such as melanoma, head and neck, liver or kidney cancer. CDR3s include the opening cysteine and the closing phenylalanine or tryptophan. The D gene is left open where the match is weak.

>TRBD2|TRBJ2-1|TRBV7-2
CASSWGLAGVYEQFF
>TRBD1|TRBJ1-5|TRBV9
CASSPGGDYLNQPQHF
>.|TRBJ2-6|TRBV11-2
CASSFDSEANVLTF
>.|TRBJ2-5|TRBV2
CASSSSRQETQYF
>TRBD2|TRBJ2-1|TRBV19
CASIQREGSYNEQFF
>.|TRBJ2-7|TRBV11-2
CASSHNRERGVKYF
>.|TRBJ1-5|TRBV15
CATSTRRRGYNQPQHF
>.|TRBJ2-7|TRBV6-1
CASSEGLGPTYEQYF
>.|TRBJ2-2|TRBV6-5
CATSQGTTETGELFF
>.|TRBJ2-7|TRBV5-8
CASSPSSFYEQYF
>.|TRBJ2-1|TRBV6-1
CASSVSGNEQFF
>.|TRBJ1-1|TRBV10-1
CASSESIRGNTEAFF
>TRBD1|TRBJ2-3|TRBV5-4
CASSLGQGFTDTQYF
>TRBD1|TRBJ1-1|TRBV6-5
CASYQGGINTEAFF
>.|TRBJ2-5|TRBV11-2
CASSLTGAGTQYF
>.|TRBJ2-2|TRBV7-2
CASSSYISGELFF